Listed here is a single TCR beta chain. The antigen it binds to is not known. Nothing much larger sits one base from this clone, and base qualities are not available. The germline V gene specifies SGHAT as CDR1 and FQNNGV as CDR2. Including cysteine and phenylalanine, the CDR3 has 18 amino acids. Only the CDR3 region is kept as DNA, spanning 54 bases read in frame from base 1. V is pruned by 4 bases and J by 0 bases, leaving 10 bases of the junction without a gene match. TCRbeta CDR3 regions were amplified from genomic DNA using the immunoSEQ Assay, a bias-controlled multiplex PCR. In the original analysis: The number of nucleated cells in each sample was estimated from the amplification of reference gene primers within the assay. To quantify the absolute abundance of each unique TCRbeta CDR3 rearrangement, sequence reads were collapsed and filtered. For each sample, productive Simpson clonality was calculated by taking the square root of Simpson's diversity index across productive rearrangements. Here the immuneACCESS table is served through TCRdb, limited to in-frame sequences with V and J called. Missing clones are a known gap in these copies; in checked studies unresolved V genes cover under half, and the rest lacks a known reason. That table supplies the V and J calls and clone size; D and trimming were determined from the DNA. The sample table holds around 91,000 clones, of which around 82% were seen once. Under 15% of the sample comes from the top ten.

Collaborating institutions collected whole blood in K2EDTA tubes following their own protocols. For TCRbeta analysis, collaborator samples were shipped as frozen whole blood, as isolated PBMCs, or as DNA extracted from either sample type. The sample is drawn from a study of blood T cell repertoires in COVID-19 (dated by TCRdb to about 2020). About the full investigation: Collaborator samples came from the United States, Italy and Spain and covered acute and convalescent phases of COVID-19. The material from the prospective study consisted of cDNA or gDNA derived from T cells, B-cell-depleted T cells, or PBMCs. Subjects who had been exposed to COVID-19, were actively infected with it, or had recovered from it provided the deeply sampled blood TCRbeta repertoires that made up the dataset. A freely available public database, intended as a resource for researchers studying the immune response to SARS-CoV-2, is where the repertoires were released. Samples came from the ongoing ImmuneRACE study (first 160 participants) plus 1,254 subjects from 6 global collaborators. Sample metadata almost always included a de-identified subject ID, COVID-19 status, age in years and sex. HLA class I and class II types, where available, came from metadata supplied by the sample provider rather than from assay-based typing. The full study reports these points: The quantity of clinical and demographic metadata differed by source and by participant and was supplied without curation.

This receptor was obtained from a human donor in a cohort sampled during active COVID-19. The sequenced sample was peripheral blood. This chain joins TRBV11-2 to TRBJ2-1, and 9 junction bases match TRBD2. The CDR3 region reads CASSSVASGGYSYNEQFF. The DNA is TGTGCCAGCAGCTCCGTGGCGAGCGGGGGGTACTCCTACAATGAGCAGTTCTTC.